These T cell receptor beta chains were read from a single sample in a study of PD-1 blockade in classical Hodgkin lymphoma. Sequencing was performed with immunoSEQ multiplex PCR; in TCRdb, only in-frame clones are kept and a portion is missing. The sample lists under 20,000 clones, over 60% seen once, with about 41% in the top ten. The sample here was peripheral blood mononuclear cells (PBMCs), taken before the fourth cycle of nivolumab. All receptors derive from a human donor with classical Hodgkin lymphoma. The CDR3 runs from the conserved cysteine through the conserved F or W. Each record gives: CDR3 protein, CDR3 DNA, D gene, J gene, V gene, clone size. A D gene is named only where the DNA matches it firmly. Not all rows give a size; the values are once, few, many and, for expanded clones, a class.

CDR3: CASSERGGTDTQYF
DNA: TGTGCCAGCAGCGAGCGGGGGGGCACAGATACGCAGTATTTT
D: TRBD2
J: TRBJ2-3
V: TRBV7-7
size: -

CDR3: CASSTSGQGWDTEAFF
DNA: TGTGCCAGTAGTACCTCGGGACAGGGTTGGGACACTGAAGCTTTCTTT
D: TRBD1
J: TRBJ1-1
V: TRBV19
size: -

CDR3: CASSLRPGLAEDNEQFF
DNA: TGTGCCAGCAGCTTACGGCCGGGACTAGCGGAAGACAATGAGCAGTTCTTC
D: TRBD2
J: TRBJ2-1
V: TRBV11-2
size: many

CDR3: CASSKGMNTEAFF
DNA: TGTGCCAGCAGCAAGGGGATGAACACTGAAGCTTTCTTT
D: -
J: TRBJ1-1
V: TRBV28
size: -

CDR3: CASSFNSGGGDTQYF
DNA: TGTGCCAGCAGCTTTAATAGCGGGGGCGGGGATACGCAGTATTTT
D: TRBD2
J: TRBJ2-3
V: TRBV7-6
size: -

CDR3: CASSGRASGEQFF
DNA: TGTGCCAGCAGCGGGAGGGCCTCCGGGGAGCAGTTCTTC
D: TRBD2
J: TRBJ2-1
V: TRBV4-2
size: -

CDR3: CASSLKPRVYEQYF
DNA: TGTGCCAGCAGCTTAAAGCCCAGGGTCTACGAGCAGTACTTC
D: -
J: TRBJ2-7
V: TRBV11-3
size: few

CDR3: CASSTDGGGQYF
DNA: TGTGCCAGCAGTACGGACGGGGGCGGGCAGTACTTC
D: -
J: TRBJ2-7
V: TRBV2
size: -

CDR3: CASSQDIGRTGWYF
DNA: TGTGCCAGCAGCCAAGATATCGGCCGGACAGGGTGGTACTTC
D: TRBD1
J: TRBJ2-7
V: TRBV4-2
size: -

CDR3: CASSYSIHGRYF
DNA: TGTGCCAGCAGTTACTCGATACACGGACGGTACTTC
D: -
J: TRBJ2-7
V: TRBV6-6
size: -

CDR3: CASSLNEKTQYF
DNA: TGTGCCAGCAGTTTAAACGAAAAGACCCAGTACTTC
D: -
J: TRBJ2-5
V: TRBV28
size: -

CDR3: CASSPGHANNSPLHF
DNA: TGTGCCAGCAGCCCGGGCCACGCTAATAATTCACCCCTCCACTTT
D: -
J: TRBJ1-6
V: TRBV7-9
size: -

CDR3: CASSLQGFSNQPQHF
DNA: TGTGCCAGCAGCCTCCAGGGGTTCTCCAATCAGCCCCAGCATTTT
D: -
J: TRBJ1-5
V: TRBV5-8
size: -

CDR3: CASSYAEANNEQFF
DNA: TGTGCCAGCAGTTACGCCGAGGCTAACAATGAGCAGTTCTTC
D: -
J: TRBJ2-1
V: TRBV6-5
size: -

CDR3: CASSFGPLFYNEQFF
DNA: TGTGCCAGCAGCTTCGGGCCCCTATTTTACAATGAGCAGTTCTTC
D: -
J: TRBJ2-1
V: TRBV5-6
size: -

CDR3: CASSPGGAYEQYF
DNA: TGTGCCAGCAGCCCGGGCGGGGCCTACGAGCAGTACTTC
D: -
J: TRBJ2-7
V: TRBV14
size: -

CDR3: CASSPDWVYEQYF
DNA: TGTGCCAGCAGCCCGGACTGGGTCTACGAGCAGTACTTC
D: -
J: TRBJ2-7
V: TRBV6-6
size: -

CDR3: CASSLGSYTEAFF
DNA: TGTGCCAGCAGCTTAGGGTCATACACTGAAGCTTTCTTT
D: -
J: TRBJ1-1
V: TRBV11-2
size: -

CDR3: CASSTTTGSQEETQYF
DNA: TGTGCCAGCAGTACAACGACAGGGAGTCAAGAAGAGACCCAGTACTTC
D: TRBD1
J: TRBJ2-5
V: TRBV28
size: -

CDR3: CASSPATQYF
DNA: TGTGCCAGCAGCCCCGCGACCCAGTACTTC
D: -
J: TRBJ2-5
V: TRBV14
size: -

CDR3: CASSVRGADTQYF
DNA: TGTGCCAGCAGTGTTCGAGGGGCCGATACGCAGTATTTT
D: -
J: TRBJ2-3
V: TRBV6-9
size: -

CDR3: CASRGSAGDEQYF
DNA: TGTGCCAGCAGGGGGAGCGCGGGGGACGAGCAGTACTTC
D: TRBD2
J: TRBJ2-7
V: TRBV6-1
size: -

CDR3: CASSLEWGVNTGELFF
DNA: TGCGCCAGCAGCTTGGAATGGGGCGTGAACACCGGGGAGCTGTTTTTT
D: -
J: TRBJ2-2
V: TRBV5-1
size: few

CDR3: CASSLGQGMVAQETQYF
DNA: TGTGCCAGCAGCTTAGGACAGGGGATGGTGGCACAAGAGACCCAGTACTTC
D: TRBD1
J: TRBJ2-5
V: TRBV7-2
size: -

CDR3: CASSLGHLNYGYTF
DNA: TGCGCCAGCAGCTTGGGGCACCTTAACTATGGCTACACCTTC
D: -
J: TRBJ1-2
V: TRBV5-1
size: -

CDR3: CASSHRTAFPEQFF
DNA: TGTGCCAGCAGCCACCGCACCGCGTTCCCTGAGCAGTTCTTC
D: -
J: TRBJ2-1
V: TRBV7-2
size: -

CDR3: CASSPRRGTLGQPQHF
DNA: TGTGCCAGCAGCCCCCGGCGGGGCACGTTGGGCCAGCCCCAGCATTTT
D: -
J: TRBJ1-5
V: TRBV5-6
size: -

CDR3: CAWSLPGAPGSYGYTF
DNA: TGTGCCTGGAGTCTACCCGGGGCCCCAGGGAGCTATGGCTACACCTTC
D: -
J: TRBJ1-2
V: TRBV30
size: -

CDR3: CASSPQRNTEAFF
DNA: TGCGCCAGCAGCCCTCAGCGGAACACTGAAGCTTTCTTT
D: -
J: TRBJ1-1
V: TRBV23-1
size: -

CDR3: CASESSGGETQYF
DNA: TGTGCCAGCGAATCTTCCGGGGGTGAGACCCAGTACTTC
D: -
J: TRBJ2-5
V: TRBV6-1
size: few

CDR3: CARSTTGGETQYF
DNA: TGTGCCAGAAGCACGACAGGGGGAGAGACCCAGTACTTC
D: TRBD1
J: TRBJ2-5
V: TRBV5-3
size: -

CDR3: CASSSNRGNQPQHF
DNA: TGTGCCAGCAGTTCCAACAGGGGCAATCAGCCCCAGCATTTT
D: -
J: TRBJ1-5
V: TRBV6-5
size: -

CDR3: CATSRNPGQPYGYTF
DNA: TGTGCCACCAGCAGAAACCCCGGACAGCCGTATGGCTACACCTTC
D: -
J: TRBJ1-2
V: TRBV15
size: -

CDR3: CASGSGQFYTDTQYF
DNA: TGTGCTAGTGGTTCCGGACAGTTCTACACAGATACGCAGTATTTT
D: -
J: TRBJ2-3
V: TRBV12-5
size: -

CDR3: CASSVGLVGNSGQYF
DNA: TGTGCCAGCAGTGTCGGACTAGTGGGAAATTCCGGGCAGTACTTC
D: TRBD2
J: TRBJ2-7
V: TRBV5-6
size: -

CDR3: CASRRTFQTGANVLTF
DNA: TGCGCCAGCAGAAGGACTTTTCAGACCGGGGCCAACGTCCTGACTTTC
D: -
J: TRBJ2-6
V: TRBV4-1
size: -

CDR3: CASSPGTEAFF
DNA: TGTGCCAGCTCACCGGGAACTGAAGCTTTCTTT
D: -
J: TRBJ1-1
V: TRBV18
size: -

CDR3: CASSPSGGESYNEQFF
DNA: TGTGCCAGCTCACCGTCGGGGGGGGAGTCCTACAATGAGCAGTTCTTC
D: TRBD2
J: TRBJ2-1
V: TRBV9
size: -

CDR3: CASSEPGHNTEAFF
DNA: TGTGCCAGCAGTGAACCGGGACACAACACTGAAGCTTTCTTT
D: -
J: TRBJ1-1
V: TRBV6-1
size: -

CDR3: CASSLEDGTHYEQYF
DNA: TGTGCCAGCAGCTTGGAAGATGGGACACACTACGAGCAGTACTTC
D: -
J: TRBJ2-7
V: TRBV5-8
size: -

CDR3: CASSRPVGGGSSTDTQYF
DNA: TGTGCCAGCTCACGCCCCGTGGGCGGGGGGAGTAGCACAGATACGCAGTATTTT
D: TRBD2
J: TRBJ2-3
V: TRBV18
size: -

CDR3: CASSWTHYEQYF
DNA: TGTGCCAGCAGTTGGACCCACTACGAGCAGTACTTC
D: -
J: TRBJ2-7
V: TRBV6-1
size: -

CDR3: CASSSGTGTYEQYF
DNA: TGTGCCAGCAGTTCCGGGACAGGGACCTACGAGCAGTACTTC
D: TRBD1
J: TRBJ2-7
V: TRBV6-5
size: -

CDR3: CASRRTSITDTQYF
DNA: TGCGCCAGCAGGAGGACTAGCATCACAGATACGCAGTATTTT
D: TRBD2
J: TRBJ2-3
V: TRBV5-1
size: -

CDR3: CASRQYGRDNQPQHF
DNA: TGTGCCAGCAGGCAATACGGACGGGATAATCAGCCCCAGCATTTT
D: -
J: TRBJ1-5
V: TRBV2
size: once

CDR3: CASSEGPVRGLAISQETQYF
DNA: TGTGCCAGCAGTGAAGGGCCCGTGAGGGGGCTAGCTATATCGCAGGAGACCCAGTACTTC
D: TRBD1
J: TRBJ2-5
V: TRBV6-1
size: -

CDR3: CASSLAMGPSYEQYF
DNA: TGTGCCAGCAGCTTAGCTATGGGACCATCCTACGAGCAGTACTTC
D: -
J: TRBJ2-7
V: TRBV7-6
size: few

CDR3: CASSTTDSNEQFF
DNA: TGTGCCAGCAGTACAACCGACAGCAATGAGCAGTTCTTC
D: -
J: TRBJ2-1
V: TRBV6-6
size: -

CDR3: CASRGSLKNQPQHF
DNA: TGTGCCAGCAGGGGATCCCTCAAAAATCAGCCCCAGCATTTT
D: -
J: TRBJ1-5
V: TRBV6-1
size: -

CDR3: CASGWTFVTLPRAYEQYF
DNA: TGTGCTAGTGGTTGGACCTTCGTGACACTCCCCAGGGCCTACGAGCAGTACTTC
D: -
J: TRBJ2-7
V: TRBV12-5
size: -

CDR3: CASSADWGRAVDEQFF
DNA: TGCGCCAGCAGCGCGGACTGGGGGAGGGCCGTAGATGAGCAGTTCTTC
D: TRBD2
J: TRBJ2-1
V: TRBV5-1
size: -

CDR3: CASSTGLAGGEQYF
DNA: TGTGCCAGCAGCACAGGACTAGCGGGAGGGGAGCAGTACTTC
D: TRBD2
J: TRBJ2-7
V: TRBV9
size: -

CDR3: CASSSSGTAVKQYF
DNA: TGCGCCAGCAGCTCCTCCGGGACAGCCGTTAAGCAGTACTTC
D: TRBD1
J: TRBJ2-7
V: TRBV5-1
size: -

CDR3: CASSQTSGQGFYEQYF
DNA: TGTGCCAGCAGCCAGACTTCGGGACAGGGCTTTTACGAGCAGTACTTC
D: TRBD1
J: TRBJ2-7
V: TRBV7-3
size: -

CDR3: CASRRWVGNTEAFF
DNA: TGTGCCAGCCGTCGGTGGGTAGGGAACACTGAAGCTTTCTTT
D: -
J: TRBJ1-1
V: TRBV9
size: -

CDR3: CASSQDRGQGNQPQHF
DNA: TGCGCCAGCAGCCAAGATAGGGGGCAGGGGAATCAGCCCCAGCATTTT
D: TRBD1
J: TRBJ1-5
V: TRBV4-1
size: -

CDR3: CASSVGPDQPQHF
DNA: TGCGCCAGCAGTGTGGGCCCCGATCAGCCCCAGCATTTT
D: -
J: TRBJ1-5
V: TRBV10-1
size: -